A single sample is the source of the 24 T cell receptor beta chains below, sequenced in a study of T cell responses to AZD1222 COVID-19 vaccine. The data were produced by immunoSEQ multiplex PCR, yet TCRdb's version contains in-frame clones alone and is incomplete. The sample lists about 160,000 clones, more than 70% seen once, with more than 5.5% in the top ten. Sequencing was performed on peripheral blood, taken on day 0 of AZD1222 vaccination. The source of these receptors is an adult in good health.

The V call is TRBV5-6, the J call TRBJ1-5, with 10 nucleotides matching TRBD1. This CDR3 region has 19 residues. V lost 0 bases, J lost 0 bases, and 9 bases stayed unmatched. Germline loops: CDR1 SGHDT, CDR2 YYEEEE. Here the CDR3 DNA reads TGTGCCAGCAGCTTGGCCAAAGGGACAGGGGCCTTTAGCAATCAGCCCCAGCATTTT. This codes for CASSLAKGTGAFSNQPQHF.

This CDR3 is CASSRGTPQDNSPLHF. The CDR3 DNA sequence: TGTGCCAGCAGCAGGGGGACCCCTCAGGATAATTCACCCCTCCACTTT. V is TRBV3-1 (or the pseudogene TRBV3-2) and J is TRBJ1-6, with D possibly being TRBD1 (6 bases). Germline lookup yields CDR1 LGHDT and CDR2 YNNKEL (reference sequence). Trimming stripped 5 bases from V and 5 bases from J, with 16 bases between. The CDR3 sequence is 16 residues long.

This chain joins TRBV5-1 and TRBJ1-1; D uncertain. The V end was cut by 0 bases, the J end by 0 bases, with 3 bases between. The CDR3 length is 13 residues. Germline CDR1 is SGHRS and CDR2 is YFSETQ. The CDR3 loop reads CASSLEMNTEAFF. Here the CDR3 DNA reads TGCGCCAGCAGCTTGGAGATGAACACTGAAGCTTTCTTT.

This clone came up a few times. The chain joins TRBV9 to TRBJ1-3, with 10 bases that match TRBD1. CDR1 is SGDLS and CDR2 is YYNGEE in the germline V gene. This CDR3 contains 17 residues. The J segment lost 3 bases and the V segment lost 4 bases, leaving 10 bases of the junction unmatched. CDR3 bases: TGTGCCAGCAGCCGAGGGAGGACAGGGGGTTATGGAAACACCATATATTTT. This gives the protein CASSRGRTGGYGNTIYF.

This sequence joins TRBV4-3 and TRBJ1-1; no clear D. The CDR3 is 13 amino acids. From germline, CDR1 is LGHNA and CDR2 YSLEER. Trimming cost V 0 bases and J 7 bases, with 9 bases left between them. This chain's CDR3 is CASSQEIRGEAFF. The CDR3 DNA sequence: TGCGCCAGCAGCCAAGAAATTCGGGGTGAAGCTTTCTTT.

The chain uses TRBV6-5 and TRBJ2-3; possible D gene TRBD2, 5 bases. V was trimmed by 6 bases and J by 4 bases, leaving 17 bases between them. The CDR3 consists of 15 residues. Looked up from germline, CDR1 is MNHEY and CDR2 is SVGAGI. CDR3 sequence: CASRAARPRADTQYF. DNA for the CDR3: TGTGCCAGCAGAGCGGCACGACCGCGGGCAGATACGCAGTATTTT.

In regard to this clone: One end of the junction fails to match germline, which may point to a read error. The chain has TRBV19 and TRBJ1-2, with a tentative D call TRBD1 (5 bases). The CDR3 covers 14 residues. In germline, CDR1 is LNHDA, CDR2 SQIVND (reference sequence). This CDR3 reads CASSPSGVNSGYTF. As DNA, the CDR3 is TGTGCCAGTAGTCCGTCGGGGGTAAACTCTGGCTACACCTTC.

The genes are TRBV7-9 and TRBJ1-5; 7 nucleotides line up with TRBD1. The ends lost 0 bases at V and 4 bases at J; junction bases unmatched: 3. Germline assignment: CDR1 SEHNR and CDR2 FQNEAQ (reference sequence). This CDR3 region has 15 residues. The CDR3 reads CASSLATGTNQPQHF. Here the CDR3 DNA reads TGTGCCAGCAGCTTAGCGACAGGGACGAATCAGCCCCAGCATTTT. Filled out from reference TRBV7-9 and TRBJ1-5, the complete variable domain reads DTGVSQNPRHKITKRGQNVTFRCDPISEHNRLYWYRQTLGQGPEFLTYFQNEAQLEKSRLLSDRFSAERPKGSFSTLEIQRTEQGDSAMYLCASSLATGTNQPQHFGDGTRLSIL.

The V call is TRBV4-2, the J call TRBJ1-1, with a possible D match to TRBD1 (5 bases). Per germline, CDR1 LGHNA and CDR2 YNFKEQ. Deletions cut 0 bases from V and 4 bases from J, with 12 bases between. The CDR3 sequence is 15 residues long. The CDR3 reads CASSQDRGVGTEAFF. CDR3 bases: TGTGCCAGCAGCCAAGATCGAGGGGTGGGCACTGAAGCTTTCTTT.

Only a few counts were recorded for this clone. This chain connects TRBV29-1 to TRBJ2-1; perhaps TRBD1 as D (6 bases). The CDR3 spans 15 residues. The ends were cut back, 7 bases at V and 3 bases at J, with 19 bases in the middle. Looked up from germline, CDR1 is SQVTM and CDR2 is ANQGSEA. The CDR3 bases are TGCAGCGCAGAAGGGACACAAGCAAACTACAATGAGCAGTTCTTC. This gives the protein CSAEGTQANYNEQFF.

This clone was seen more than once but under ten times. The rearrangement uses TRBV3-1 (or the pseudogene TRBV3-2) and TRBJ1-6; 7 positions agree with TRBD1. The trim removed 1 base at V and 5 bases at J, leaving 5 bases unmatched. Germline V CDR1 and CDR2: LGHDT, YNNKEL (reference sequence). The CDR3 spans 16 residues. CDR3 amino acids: CASSQVFTGDNSPLHF. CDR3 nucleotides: TGTGCCAGCAGCCAAGTCTTCACAGGGGATAATTCACCCCTCCACTTT.

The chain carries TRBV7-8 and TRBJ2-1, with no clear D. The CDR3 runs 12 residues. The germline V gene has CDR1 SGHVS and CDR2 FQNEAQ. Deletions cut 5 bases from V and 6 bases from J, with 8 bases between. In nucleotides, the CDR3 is TGTGCCAGCAGCCCGCCCGGCAATGAGCAGTTCTTC. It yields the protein CASSPPGNEQFF.

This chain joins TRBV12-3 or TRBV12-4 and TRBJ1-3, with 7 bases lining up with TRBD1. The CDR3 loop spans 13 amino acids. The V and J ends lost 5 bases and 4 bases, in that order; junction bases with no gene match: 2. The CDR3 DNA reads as TGTGCCAGCAGTACAGGGGTAGGAAACACCATATATTTT. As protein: CASSTGVGNTIYF.

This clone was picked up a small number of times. CDR3 region: CASSARPNSPLHF. The CDR3, as DNA: TGTGCCAGCAGCGCGAGACCGAATTCACCCCTCCACTTT. The chain employs TRBV9 and TRBJ1-6; D is unclear. The V and J ends lost 3 bases and 7 bases respectively, with 8 bases between them. Germline V gene lookup returns CDR1 SGDLS and CDR2 YYNGEE. The CDR3 totals 13 residues. Full variable domain (missing parts from reference TRBV9 and TRBJ1-6): DSGVTQTPKHLITATGQRVTLRCSPRSGDLSVYWYQQSLDQGLQFLIQYYNGEERAKGNILERFSAQQFPDLHSELNLSSLELGDSALYFCASSARPNSPLHFGNGTRLTVT.

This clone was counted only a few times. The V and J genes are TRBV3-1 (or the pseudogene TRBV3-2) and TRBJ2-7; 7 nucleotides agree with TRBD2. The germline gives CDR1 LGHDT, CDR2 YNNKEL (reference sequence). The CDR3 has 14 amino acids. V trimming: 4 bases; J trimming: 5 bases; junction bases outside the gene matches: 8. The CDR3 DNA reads TGTGCCAGCAGCCGGGGGGGAGGCTGGGACGAGCAGTACTTC. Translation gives CASSRGGGWDEQYF.

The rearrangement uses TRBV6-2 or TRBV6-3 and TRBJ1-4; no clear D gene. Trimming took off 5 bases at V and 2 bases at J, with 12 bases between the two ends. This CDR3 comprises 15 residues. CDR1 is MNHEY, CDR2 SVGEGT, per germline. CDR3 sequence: CASSPSRETNEKLFF. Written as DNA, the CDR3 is TGTGCCAGCAGTCCCTCGAGGGAGACTAATGAAAAACTGTTTTTT.

CDR3 protein: CASSFLWRGFEAYQETQYF. Written as DNA, the CDR3 is TGTGCCAGCAGCTTTCTCTGGAGGGGTTTCGAAGCGTACCAAGAGACCCAGTACTTC. The chain carries TRBV7-2 and TRBJ2-5, with a possible D match to TRBD2 (6 bases). This CDR3 is built from 19 residues. Trimming took 3 bases from V and 0 from J, leaving 23 bases between them. Per the germline V gene, CDR1 is SGHTA and CDR2 is FQGNSA.

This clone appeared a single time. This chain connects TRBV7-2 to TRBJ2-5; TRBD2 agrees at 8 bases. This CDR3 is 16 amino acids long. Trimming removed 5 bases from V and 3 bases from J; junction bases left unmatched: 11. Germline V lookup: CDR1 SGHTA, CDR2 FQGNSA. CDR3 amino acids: CASSLTGTRMKETQYF. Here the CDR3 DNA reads TGTGCCAGCAGCCTAACCGGGACTAGGATGAAAGAGACCCAGTACTTC.

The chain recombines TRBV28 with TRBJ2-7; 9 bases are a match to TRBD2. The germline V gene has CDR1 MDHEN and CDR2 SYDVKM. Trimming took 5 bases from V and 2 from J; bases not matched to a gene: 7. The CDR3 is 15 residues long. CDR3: CASSPQGLAPYEQYF. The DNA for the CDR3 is TGTGCCAGCAGTCCCCAGGGACTAGCCCCCTACGAGCAGTACTTC.

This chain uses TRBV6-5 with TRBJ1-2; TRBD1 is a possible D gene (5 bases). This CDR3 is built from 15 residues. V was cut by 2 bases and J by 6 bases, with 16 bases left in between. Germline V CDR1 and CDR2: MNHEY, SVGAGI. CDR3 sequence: CASSYKPAGANGYTF. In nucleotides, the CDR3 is TGTGCCAGCAGTTACAAGCCCGCTGGGGCAAATGGCTACACCTTC.

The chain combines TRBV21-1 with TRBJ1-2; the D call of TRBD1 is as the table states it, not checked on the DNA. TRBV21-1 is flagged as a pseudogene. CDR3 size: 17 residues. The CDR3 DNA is TGTGCCAGCAGCAGCCGGGACAGCGAGCCCCTTAACTATGGCTACACCTTC. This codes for CASSSRDSEPLNYGYTF.

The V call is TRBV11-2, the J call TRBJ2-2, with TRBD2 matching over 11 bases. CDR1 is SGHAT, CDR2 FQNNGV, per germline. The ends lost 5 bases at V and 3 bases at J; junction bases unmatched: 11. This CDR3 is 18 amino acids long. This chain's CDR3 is CASSPRVAGGSDTGELFF. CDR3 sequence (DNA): TGTGCCAGCAGCCCAAGGGTAGCGGGAGGGTCGGACACCGGGGAGCTGTTTTTT.

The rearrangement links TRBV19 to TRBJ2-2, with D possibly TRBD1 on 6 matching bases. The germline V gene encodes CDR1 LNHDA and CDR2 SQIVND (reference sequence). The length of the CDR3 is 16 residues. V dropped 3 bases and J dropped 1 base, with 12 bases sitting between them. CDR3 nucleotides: TGTGCCAGTAGTATGATGGCAGGGGTGAACACCGGGGAGCTGTTTTTT. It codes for CASSMMAGVNTGELFF.

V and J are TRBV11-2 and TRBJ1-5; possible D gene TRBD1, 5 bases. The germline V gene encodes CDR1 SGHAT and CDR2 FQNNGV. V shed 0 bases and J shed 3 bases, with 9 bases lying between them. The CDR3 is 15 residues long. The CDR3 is CASSLEGVLNQPQHF. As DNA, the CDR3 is TGTGCCAGCAGCTTAGAGGGGGTCCTCAATCAGCCCCAGCATTTT.